This is a list of T cell receptor beta chains from one sample in a study of blood T cell repertoires in COVID-19. Measured with immunoSEQ multiplex PCR; TCRdb has only the in-frame clones, and not every one. The table lists approximately 150,000 clones, 87% of them singletons. Sample: peripheral blood. All receptors derive from a woman between 45 and 60 years old with acute or convalescent COVID-19. Both conserved end residues are part of each CDR3. Each record gives: V gene, CDR3 protein.

TRBV4-2,CASSQDFYEQFF
TRBV7-9,CASSGWDSPYGYTF
TRBV10-1,CASEQGSNSPLHF
TRBV4-1,CASSQVELNTEAFF
TRBV9,CASSVVRTSGSRSNEQFF
TRBV10-3,CASRTGAGELFF
TRBV29-1,CSVAQGQAWEKLFF
TRBV7-9,CASSLWSGGSNQPQHF
TRBV7-2,CASSYTATNEKLFF
TRBV19,CASSMVDGVTKGTQYF
TRBV25-1,CASGSGQVDTGELFF
TRBV25-1,CASSGVGGEGSPLHF
TRBV7-8,CASSRGEAGGPTDTQYF
TRBV7-2,CASSPKGQLGSMHSPLHF
TRBV27,CASSLRQANHQPQHF
TRBV7-9,CASSSGQGGLSGANVLTF
TRBV7-6,CASSLGGQGLAYGYTF
TRBV6-2/TRBV6-3,CASSSLLARRYEQYF
TRBV7-2,CASSSGTSDEQFF
TRBV10-3,CASLGNEQYF
TRBV5-1,CASSLGGGMGEKLFF
TRBV2,CASRQGGYEQYF
TRBV5-4,CASSSPPPAGEVSTQYF
TRBV14,CASSVALNQPQHF
TRBV15,CATSSGTGLGYTF
TRBV7-2,CASSLPPFYGYTF
TRBV19,CASTVGHHKNIQYF
TRBV6-5,CASSLQGLDTEAFF
TRBV7-2,CASSLDGSYNEQFF
TRBV24-1,CATSDTGTGDKETQYF
TRBV2,CASSDDAEPQHF
TRBV24-1,CATSDWGIQGAGGYTF
TRBV7-9,CASSSGRGETQYF
TRBV19,CASLGAPNTEAFF
TRBV28,CASSLPLPGVSYEQYF
TRBV7-9,CASSSYGQGGYGYTF
TRBV20-1,CSASSGNEAFF
TRBV7-2,CASSLILHRGDSEQYF
TRBV18,CASSGTGTDQPQHF
TRBV4-3,CASSQGFSGSFNYGYTF
TRBV6-6,CASSYDVRQGYNEQFF
TRBV19,CASSRGRGEKLFF
TRBV11-3,CASSLGPGAFF
TRBV19,CASSMANSNQPQHF
TRBV7-9,CASSLITQGTSEQYF
TRBV6-5,CASTGNRDNLHF
TRBV19,CASSRDRGETSPLHF